These 9 T cell receptor beta chains were sequenced from one sample in a study of beta chain features in type 1 diabetes. General observations from the study: TCRB CDR3s were moderately but significantly shorter in Type 1 diabetes patients in all four CD4+ subsets.

What was sequenced were expressed TCRB transcripts, since all of the isolated RNA had been reverse transcribed. Using immunoSEQ multiplex PCR, the repertoire was profiled, and TCRdb retains in-frame clones only, with some absent. The repertoire holds around 650,000 clones, roughly an eighth seen once, with more than 0.1% in the top ten. These receptors have no known antigen. The sequenced material came from naive CD4+ T cells from blood. The receptors stem from a man aged 30-40 years with type 1 diabetes.

The chain couples TRBV15 to TRBJ1-3; weak D call: TRBD1 (5 bases). Trimming took off 1 base at V and 2 bases at J, with 15 bases between the two ends. CDR3 length: 17 residues. Germline V gene sequence: CDR1 LNHNV, CDR2 YYDKDF (reference sequence). The CDR3 reads CATSRAPGHETGNTIYF. The CDR3 DNA follows: TGTGCCACCAGCAGAGCCCCCGGACATGAGACTGGAAACACCATATATTTT.

This clone was counted a few times. The rearrangement uses TRBV28 and TRBJ2-7; D is possibly TRBD1 (6 bases). This CDR3 is 15 amino acids long. Trimming cost V 3 bases and J 5 bases, with 17 bases left between them. CDR1 and CDR2 from the germline V gene are MDHEN and SYDVKM. CDR3 residues: CASSFRGRVTDEQYF. The CDR3 DNA reads as TGTGCCAGCAGTTTCAGGGGCAGGGTTACCGACGAGCAGTACTTC.

The gene calls are TRBV6-5 and TRBJ1-2, with 9 bases identical to TRBD1. Losses at the gene ends were 0 bases for V and 7 bases for J; bases not matched to a gene: 9. The CDR3 length is 16 residues. Germline V lookup: CDR1 MNHEY, CDR2 SVGAGI. CDR3 DNA: TGTGCCAGCAGTTACTCTTGGACAGGGGAGAATGGTGGCTACACCTTC. Protein: CASSYSWTGENGGYTF.

This rearrangement joins TRBV5-6 to TRBJ1-3; D ambiguous. V lost 7 bases, J lost 0 bases, and 11 bases lay in between. This CDR3 has 14 amino acids. Germline V gives CDR1 SGHDT, CDR2 YYEEEE. As DNA, the CDR3 is TGTGCCAGCCGGAAGGTGAACTCTGGAAACACCATATATTTT. It yields the protein CASRKVNSGNTIYF.

The V and J genes are TRBV6-6 and TRBJ1-3, with D possibly matching TRBD1 (5 bases). Germline lookup yields CDR1 MNHNY and CDR2 SVGAGI (reference sequence). The CDR3 covers 15 residues. V lost 6 bases and J 0 bases, leaving 12 bases between the germline ends. CDR3 protein: CASSRFQGSGNTIYF. For the CDR3, the DNA is TGTGCCAGCAGCCGTTTCCAGGGCTCTGGAAACACCATATATTTT.

This clone has only a few counts. The chain combines TRBV4-3 with TRBJ2-2; possibly TRBD2 for D (5 bases). V shed 6 bases and J shed 3 bases, with 17 bases lying between them. Germline CDR1 reads LGHNA; CDR2 reads YSLEER. CDR3 length: 16 residues. Here the CDR3 DNA reads TGCGCCAGCAGTCCAGGACTCGTTAAGGACACCGGGGAGCTGTTTTTT. Its translation: CASSPGLVKDTGELFF.

This clone was observed a few times. This CDR3 reads CASSPAASGGAMSTDTQYF. Here the CDR3 DNA reads TGTGCCAGCTCACCCGCGGCTAGCGGGGGGGCAATGAGCACAGATACGCAGTATTTT. The rearrangement uses TRBV18 and TRBJ2-3; TRBD2 matches at 12 bases. The ends lost 3 bases at V and 0 bases at J; junction bases unmatched: 10. The CDR3 runs 19 residues. Germline CDR1 reads KGHSH; CDR2 reads LQKENI.

This clone has just a few counts. In the same sample, other DNA sequences code for this CDR3. The genes are TRBV5-1 and TRBJ2-7; 7 nucleotides line up with TRBD1. CDR1 and CDR2 from the germline V gene are SGHRS and YFSETQ. This CDR3 is built from 13 residues. V shed 1 base, J shed 3 bases, and the junction held 1 base outside the gene matches. CDR3 sequence: CASSLTGDYEQYF. The CDR3 DNA is TGCGCCAGCAGCTTGACAGGGGACTACGAGCAGTACTTC.

The chain employs TRBV2 and TRBJ1-2, with D possibly matching TRBD1 (6 bases). CDR1 is SNHLY and CDR2 is FYNNEI in the germline V gene. This CDR3 comprises 14 residues. Trimming pared 6 bases from V and 1 base from J, leaving 12 bases between. The CDR3 DNA sequence: TGTGCCAGCAGGGGGGACATCGTTAACTATGGCTACACCTTC. It yields the protein CASRGDIVNYGYTF.